A selection of T cell receptor beta chains follows, all from one sample in a study of cytomegalovirus exposure and HLA in healthy donors. Sequenced by immunoSEQ multiplex PCR; TCRdb stores in-frame clones only, minus some. The sample lists roughly 100,000 clones; about 83% were seen once. Material for sequencing was PBMCs. Every receptor here comes from a man aged 18 to 30 in good health and CMV-seronegative. The CDR3 runs from the conserved cysteine through the conserved F or W. Each record gives: D gene, J gene, V gene, clone size, CDR3 protein, CDR3 DNA. D genes are given only for firm matches. Clone sizes are given selectively: once, few, many, or a class where the clone is expanded.

D: TRBD1; J: TRBJ2-7; V: TRBV11-2; size: few; CDR3: CASSLFQTGGGYEQYF; DNA: TGTGCCAGCAGCCTGTTTCAGACAGGGGGCGGCTACGAGCAGTACTTC
D: TRBD1; J: TRBJ2-3; V: TRBV7-3; size: .; CDR3: CASSQQGTDTQYF; DNA: TGTGCCAGCAGCCAACAGGGGACAGATACGCAGTATTTT
D: .; J: TRBJ1-5; V: TRBV30; size: once; CDR3: CAWGGVGEGQPQHF; DNA: TGTGCCTGGGGGGGGGTGGGGGAGGGTCAGCCCCAGCATTTT
D: .; J: TRBJ1-5; V: TRBV7-5; size: .; CDR3: CVRSLEGAQGQPQHF; DNA: TGTGTCAGAAGCCTAGAGGGGGCGCAGGGACAGCCCCAGCATTTT
D: TRBD1; J: TRBJ2-7; V: TRBV25-1; size: .; CDR3: CASSRGTGGSYEQYF; DNA: TGTGCCAGCAGCAGGGGGACAGGCGGCTCCTACGAGCAGTACTTC
D: .; J: TRBJ2-7; V: TRBV6-5; size: .; CDR3: CASSSRYEQYF; DNA: TGTGCCAGCAGTTCCCGGTACGAGCAGTACTTC
D: TRBD1; J: TRBJ1-4; V: TRBV12-5; size: .; CDR3: CASGLATGGAREKLFF; DNA: TGTGCTAGTGGTTTGGCGACAGGGGGCGCGAGGGAAAAACTGTTTTTT
D: TRBD1; J: TRBJ1-3; V: TRBV7-2; size: .; CDR3: CASSLRQGSTGNTIYF; DNA: TGTGCCAGCAGCTTGAGACAGGGCTCTACTGGAAACACCATATATTTT
D: .; J: TRBJ2-7; V: TRBV6-4; size: .; CDR3: CASRPSSYEQYF; DNA: TGTGCCAGCAGGCCCAGCTCCTACGAGCAGTACTTC
D: .; J: TRBJ2-7; V: TRBV6-5; size: .; CDR3: CASSSASWVEQYF; DNA: TGTGCCAGCAGTTCGGCTAGCTGGGTCGAGCAGTACTTC
D: TRBD2; J: TRBJ2-1; V: TRBV7-9; size: .; CDR3: CASSLGWREGVNEQFF; DNA: TGTGCCAGCAGCTTAGGATGGCGGGAGGGCGTTAATGAGCAGTTCTTC
D: .; J: TRBJ2-7; V: TRBV2; size: .; CDR3: CASRGTGSYEQYF; DNA: TGTGCCAGCCGCGGAACAGGGTCCTACGAGCAGTACTTC
D: .; J: TRBJ2-7; V: TRBV27; size: .; CDR3: CASSFERHSYEQYF; DNA: TGTGCCAGCAGTTTTGAGAGACACTCCTACGAGCAGTACTTC
D: TRBD2; J: TRBJ2-7; V: TRBV10-3; size: .; CDR3: CAISELALSYEQYF; DNA: TGCGCCATCAGTGAACTAGCGCTCTCCTACGAGCAGTACTTC
D: .; J: TRBJ1-3; V: TRBV27; size: once; CDR3: CASSSSSGNTIYF; DNA: TGTGCCAGCAGTTCGTCGTCTGGAAACACCATATATTTT
D: TRBD1; J: TRBJ2-2; V: TRBV19; size: .; CDR3: CASSPRQGAITGELFF; DNA: TGTGCCAGTAGTCCCCGACAGGGGGCCATCACCGGGGAGCTGTTTTTT
D: .; J: TRBJ2-7; V: TRBV6-4; size: .; CDR3: CASSATDLYEQYF; DNA: TGTGCCAGCAGTGCGACCGACTTATACGAGCAGTACTTC
D: .; J: TRBJ2-7; V: TRBV27; size: .; CDR3: CASSLRQGYYEQYF; DNA: TGTGCCAGCAGTTTAAGGCAGGGGTACTACGAGCAGTACTTC
D: TRBD2; J: TRBJ2-3; V: TRBV4-3; size: .; CDR3: CASSPGLAGRTDTQYF; DNA: TGCGCCAGCAGCCCCGGACTAGCGGGACGCACAGATACGCAGTATTTT
D: TRBD2; J: TRBJ2-1; V: TRBV14; size: .; CDR3: CASSLLMGLAGSNEQFF; DNA: TGTGCCAGCAGCCTCCTTATGGGACTAGCGGGATCCAATGAGCAGTTCTTC
D: .; J: TRBJ2-3; V: TRBV19; size: .; CDR3: CASTDTGWDTQYF; DNA: TGTGCCAGTACCGACACAGGGTGGGATACGCAGTATTTT
D: .; J: TRBJ2-1; V: TRBV27; size: .; CDR3: CASSLPGNEQFF; DNA: TGTGCCAGCAGCCTACCGGGGAATGAGCAGTTCTTC
D: .; J: TRBJ2-7; V: TRBV6-5; size: .; CDR3: CASSYSSDSYEQYF; DNA: TGTGCCAGCAGTTACTCCTCAGACTCCTACGAGCAGTACTTC
D: .; J: TRBJ2-6; V: TRBV27; size: .; CDR3: CASRSSIGSGANVLTF; DNA: TGTGCCAGCCGATCCTCAATCGGCTCTGGGGCCAACGTCCTGACTTTC
D: .; J: TRBJ1-5; V: TRBV28; size: .; CDR3: CASSWGGYGNQPQHF; DNA: TGTGCCAGCAGTTGGGGGGGGTACGGCAATCAGCCCCAGCATTTT
D: .; J: TRBJ1-4; V: TRBV5-5; size: .; CDR3: CASTTGTTNEKLFF; DNA: TGTGCCAGCACCACCGGGACAACTAATGAAAAACTGTTTTTT
D: .; J: TRBJ2-3; V: TRBV7-8; size: .; CDR3: CASSSSLTFPSTDTQYF; DNA: TGTGCCAGCAGCTCCTCCTTAACTTTCCCTAGCACAGATACGCAGTATTTT
D: .; J: TRBJ2-1; V: TRBV7-9; size: .; CDR3: CASILVGGKGEQFF; DNA: TGTGCCAGCATCTTAGTGGGCGGGAAGGGGGAGCAGTTCTTC
D: .; J: TRBJ1-1; V: TRBV7-9; size: .; CDR3: CASSLGTNTEAFF; DNA: TGTGCCAGCAGCTTAGGCACAAACACTGAAGCTTTCTTT
D: TRBD1; J: TRBJ1-2; V: TRBV27; size: .; CDR3: CASSFDLRDRERRYGYTF; DNA: TGTGCCAGCAGTTTCGACCTCCGGGACAGGGAACGCAGATATGGCTACACCTTC
D: TRBD1; J: TRBJ1-5; V: TRBV4-3; size: .; CDR3: CASSQDSPLGQGYQPQHF; DNA: TGCGCCAGCAGCCAAGATTCCCCTTTGGGACAGGGGTATCAGCCCCAGCATTTT
D: .; J: TRBJ2-7; V: TRBV9; size: .; CDR3: CASGVGGSYEQYF; DNA: TGTGCCAGCGGCGTAGGAGGTTCCTACGAGCAGTACTTC
D: .; J: TRBJ2-7; V: TRBV5-6; size: .; CDR3: CASSFAGYEQYF; DNA: TGTGCCAGCAGCTTTGCAGGCTACGAGCAGTACTTC
D: .; J: TRBJ1-2; V: TRBV6-4; size: once; CDR3: CASSVRFGVPSKGYTF; DNA: TGTGCCAGCAGTGTCCGATTTGGAGTCCCATCTAAGGGCTACACCTTC
D: .; J: TRBJ2-5; V: TRBV9; size: .; CDR3: CASSVGGYSETQYF; DNA: TGTGCCAGCAGCGTAGGAGGTTATTCAGAGACCCAGTACTTC
D: TRBD2; J: TRBJ2-7; V: TRBV4-1; size: .; CDR3: CASSQALSGRGEQYF; DNA: TGCGCCAGCAGCCAAGCCCTAAGCGGGAGGGGCGAGCAGTACTTC
D: TRBD2; J: TRBJ2-4; V: TRBV11-3; size: .; CDR3: CASSSGLAGAKNIQYF; DNA: TGTGCCAGCAGCTCAGGACTAGCGGGAGCCAAAAACATTCAGTACTTC
D: .; J: TRBJ1-5; V: TRBV6-4; size: once; CDR3: CASGPTGATNQPQHF; DNA: TGTGCCAGCGGACCCACAGGAGCCACAAATCAGCCCCAGCATTTT
D: TRBD2; J: TRBJ2-3; V: TRBV7-2; size: .; CDR3: CASSSGLAGTDTQYF; DNA: TGTGCCAGCAGCTCGGGACTAGCGGGCACAGATACGCAGTATTTT
D: .; J: TRBJ2-7; V: TRBV7-8; size: .; CDR3: CASSLDATLSAGSYEQYF; DNA: TGTGCCAGCAGCTTAGATGCCACCTTAAGCGCCGGCTCCTACGAGCAGTACTTC
D: TRBD2; J: TRBJ2-3; V: TRBV4-3; size: .; CDR3: CASSQGTSGFTDTQYF; DNA: TGCGCCAGCAGCCAAGGGACTAGCGGGTTCACAGATACGCAGTATTTT
D: .; J: TRBJ1-4; V: TRBV5-5; size: few; CDR3: CASSLGAGVEEKLFF; DNA: TGTGCCAGCAGCTTGGGGGCAGGGGTTGAGGAAAAACTGTTTTTT
D: .; J: TRBJ2-7; V: TRBV6-1; size: .; CDR3: CASSTGTERYEQYF; DNA: TGTGCCAGCAGCACCGGGACTGAACGGTACGAGCAGTACTTC
D: .; J: TRBJ2-7; V: TRBV4-1; size: .; CDR3: CASSQGTRTDSTYEQYF; DNA: TGCGCCAGCAGCCAAGGGACGAGGACAGATTCAACCTACGAGCAGTACTTC
D: TRBD1; J: TRBJ1-1; V: TRBV9; size: .; CDR3: CASSVGEWTGGTEAFF; DNA: TGTGCCAGCAGCGTAGGTGAATGGACAGGGGGCACTGAAGCTTTCTTT
D: TRBD1; J: TRBJ2-7; V: TRBV5-1; size: .; CDR3: CASSHDPDRVSPSPGQYF; DNA: TGCGCCAGCAGCCACGACCCAGACAGGGTATCTCCTTCTCCAGGGCAGTACTTC
D: TRBD1; J: TRBJ2-7; V: TRBV5-5; size: .; CDR3: CASSTTGAYEQYF; DNA: TGTGCCAGCAGCACGACAGGGGCGTACGAGCAGTACTTC
D: .; J: TRBJ2-7; V: TRBV5-1; size: .; CDR3: CASSLDLSRGPFSYEQYF; DNA: TGCGCCAGCAGCTTGGACCTTTCCAGGGGACCCTTCTCCTACGAGCAGTACTTC